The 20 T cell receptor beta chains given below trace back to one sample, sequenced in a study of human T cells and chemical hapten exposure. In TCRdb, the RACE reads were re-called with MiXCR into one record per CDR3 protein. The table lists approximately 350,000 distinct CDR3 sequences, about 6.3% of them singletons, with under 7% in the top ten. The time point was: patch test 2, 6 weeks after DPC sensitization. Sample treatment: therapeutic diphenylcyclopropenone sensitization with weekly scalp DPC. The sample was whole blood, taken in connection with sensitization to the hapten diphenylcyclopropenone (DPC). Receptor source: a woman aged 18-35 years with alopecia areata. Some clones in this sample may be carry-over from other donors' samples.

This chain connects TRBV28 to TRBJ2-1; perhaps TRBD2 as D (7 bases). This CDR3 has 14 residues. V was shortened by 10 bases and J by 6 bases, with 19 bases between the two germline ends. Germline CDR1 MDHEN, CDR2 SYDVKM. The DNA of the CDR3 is TGTGCCACCTACCGGTGGGGGGGGCTCAATGAGCAGTTCTTC. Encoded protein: CATYRWGGLNEQFF.

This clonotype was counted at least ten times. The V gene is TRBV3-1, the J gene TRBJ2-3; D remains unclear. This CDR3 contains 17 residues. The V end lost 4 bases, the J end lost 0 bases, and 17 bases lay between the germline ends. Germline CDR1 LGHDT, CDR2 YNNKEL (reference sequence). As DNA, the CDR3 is TGTGCCAGCAGCCCTTTACCAAAGTTCACTAGCACAGATACGCAGTATTTT. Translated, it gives CASSPLPKFTSTDTQYF.

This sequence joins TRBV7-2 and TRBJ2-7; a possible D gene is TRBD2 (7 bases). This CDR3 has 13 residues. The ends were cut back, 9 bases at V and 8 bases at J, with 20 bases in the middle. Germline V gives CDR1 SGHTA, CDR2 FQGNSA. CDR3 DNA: TGTGCCAGTGATCCGGGGGGCAGGTACCAGCAGTACTTC. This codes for CASDPGGRYQQYF. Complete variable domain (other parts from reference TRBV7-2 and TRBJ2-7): GAGVSQSPSNKVTEKGKDVELRCDPISGHTALYWYRQSLGQGLEFLIYFQGNSAPDKSGLPSDRFSAERTGGSVSTLTIQRTQQEDSAVYLCASDPGGRYQQYFGPGTRLTVT.

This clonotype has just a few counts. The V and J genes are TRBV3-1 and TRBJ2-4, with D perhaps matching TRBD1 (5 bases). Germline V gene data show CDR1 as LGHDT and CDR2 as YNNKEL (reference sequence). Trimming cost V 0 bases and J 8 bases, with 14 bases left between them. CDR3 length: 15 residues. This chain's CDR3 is CASSQEAGYVDIQYF. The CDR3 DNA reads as TGTGCCAGCAGCCAAGAGGCAGGGTATGTGGACATTCAGTACTTC.

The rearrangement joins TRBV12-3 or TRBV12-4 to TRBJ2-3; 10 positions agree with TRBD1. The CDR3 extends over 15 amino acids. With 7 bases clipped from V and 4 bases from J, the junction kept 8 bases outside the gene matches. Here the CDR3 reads CASTPDRGWSDTQYF. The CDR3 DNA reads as TGTGCCAGCACCCCGGACAGGGGGTGGTCAGATACGCAGTATTTT.

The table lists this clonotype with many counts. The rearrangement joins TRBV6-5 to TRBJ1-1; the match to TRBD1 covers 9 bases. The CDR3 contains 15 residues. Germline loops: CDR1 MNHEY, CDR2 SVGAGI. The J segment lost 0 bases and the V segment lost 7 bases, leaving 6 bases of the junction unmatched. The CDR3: CASTTGQGVNTEAFF. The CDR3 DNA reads TGTGCCAGCACCACGGGACAGGGTGTGAACACTGAAGCTTTCTTT.

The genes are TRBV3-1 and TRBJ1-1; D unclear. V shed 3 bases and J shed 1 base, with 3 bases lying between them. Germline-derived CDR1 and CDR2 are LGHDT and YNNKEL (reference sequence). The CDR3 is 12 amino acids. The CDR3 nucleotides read TGTGCCAGCAGCCATGCGAACACTGAAGCTTTCTTT. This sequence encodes CASSHANTEAFF.

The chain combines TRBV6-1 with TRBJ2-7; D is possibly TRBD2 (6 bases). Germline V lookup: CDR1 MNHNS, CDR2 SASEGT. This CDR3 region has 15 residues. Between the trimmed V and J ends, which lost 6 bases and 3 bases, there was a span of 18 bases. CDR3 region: CASSQYSGTVYEQYF. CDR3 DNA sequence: TGTGCCAGCAGCCAATACTCCGGGACTGTCTACGAGCAGTACTTC.

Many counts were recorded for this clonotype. Here the CDR3 DNA reads TGCGCCAGCAGCCAAGAGGTCCAGGGGGCCTATGGCTACACCTTC. Amino acids: CASSQEVQGAYGYTF. The J gene is TRBJ1-2, the V gene TRBV4-3; TRBD1 matches at 8 bases. This CDR3 is built from 15 residues. The germline V gene encodes CDR1 LGHNA and CDR2 YSLEER. J was trimmed by 4 bases and V by 0 bases; bases with no gene match: 4.

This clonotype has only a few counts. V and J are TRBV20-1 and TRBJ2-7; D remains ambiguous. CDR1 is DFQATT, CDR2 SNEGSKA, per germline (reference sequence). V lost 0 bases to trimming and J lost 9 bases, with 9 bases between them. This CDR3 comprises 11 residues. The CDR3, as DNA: TGCAGTGCTAGAGAGGGAATATGGCAGTACTTC. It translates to CSAREGIWQYF.

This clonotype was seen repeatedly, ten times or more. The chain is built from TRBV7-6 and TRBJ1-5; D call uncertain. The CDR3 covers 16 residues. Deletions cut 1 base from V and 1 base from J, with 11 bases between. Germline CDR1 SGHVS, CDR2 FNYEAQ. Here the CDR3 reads CASSLDRWGSNQPQHF. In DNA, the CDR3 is TGTGCCAGCAGCTTAGATCGATGGGGAAGCAATCAGCCCCAGCATTTT.

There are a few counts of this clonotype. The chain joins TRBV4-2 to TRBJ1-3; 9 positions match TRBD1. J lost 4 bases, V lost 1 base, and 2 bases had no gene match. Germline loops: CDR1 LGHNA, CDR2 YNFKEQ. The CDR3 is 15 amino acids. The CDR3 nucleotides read TGTGCCAGCAGCCAAGGACAGGGGGTCGGAAACACCATATATTTT. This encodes CASSQGQGVGNTIYF.

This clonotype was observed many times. The CDR3 here is CASSGGLAGETQYF. The CDR3 DNA is TGTGCCAGCAGCGGGGGCCTCGCGGGGGAGACCCAGTACTTC. V and J are TRBV9 and TRBJ2-5; tentative D call: TRBD2 (6 bases). The length of the CDR3 is 14 residues. Germline CDR1 is SGDLS and CDR2 is YYNGEE. Trimming stripped 3 bases from V and 5 bases from J, with 14 bases between.

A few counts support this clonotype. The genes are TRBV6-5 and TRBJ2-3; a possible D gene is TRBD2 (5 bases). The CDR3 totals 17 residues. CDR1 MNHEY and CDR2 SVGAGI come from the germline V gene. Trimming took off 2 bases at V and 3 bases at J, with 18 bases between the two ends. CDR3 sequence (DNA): TGTGCCAGCAGTTACCCCGGTGGAAGCGGAGTGACAGATACGCAGTATTTT. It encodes CASSYPGGSGVTDTQYF.

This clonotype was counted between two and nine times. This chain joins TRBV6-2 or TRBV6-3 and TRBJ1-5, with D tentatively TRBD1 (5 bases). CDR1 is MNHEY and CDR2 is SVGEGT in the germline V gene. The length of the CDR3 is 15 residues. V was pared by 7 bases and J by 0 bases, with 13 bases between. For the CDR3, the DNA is TGTGCCAGCACACAGGAGAATTATAGCAATCAGCCCCAGCATTTT. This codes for CASTQENYSNQPQHF.

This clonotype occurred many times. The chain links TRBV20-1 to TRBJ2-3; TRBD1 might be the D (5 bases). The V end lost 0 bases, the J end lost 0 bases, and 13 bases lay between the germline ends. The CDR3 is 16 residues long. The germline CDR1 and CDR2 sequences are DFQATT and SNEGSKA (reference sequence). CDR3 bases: TGCAGTGCTAGAGATCTAAGGGGAAGGAGCACAGATACGCAGTATTTT. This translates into CSARDLRGRSTDTQYF.

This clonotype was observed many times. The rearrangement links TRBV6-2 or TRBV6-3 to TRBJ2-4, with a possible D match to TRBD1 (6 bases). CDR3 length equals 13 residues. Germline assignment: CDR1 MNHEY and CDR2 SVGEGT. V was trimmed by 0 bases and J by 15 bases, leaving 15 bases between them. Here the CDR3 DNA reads TGTGCCAGCAGTTACTCACAGGGCGGGTTTCGGTACTTC. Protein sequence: CASSYSQGGFRYF.

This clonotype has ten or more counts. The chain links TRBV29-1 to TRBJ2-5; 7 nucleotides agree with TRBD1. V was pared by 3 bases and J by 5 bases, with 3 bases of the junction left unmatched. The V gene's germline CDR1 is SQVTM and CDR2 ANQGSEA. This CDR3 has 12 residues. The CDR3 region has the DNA TGCAGCGTTGATAGGGGGCGCGAGACCCAGTACTTC. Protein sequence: CSVDRGRETQYF.

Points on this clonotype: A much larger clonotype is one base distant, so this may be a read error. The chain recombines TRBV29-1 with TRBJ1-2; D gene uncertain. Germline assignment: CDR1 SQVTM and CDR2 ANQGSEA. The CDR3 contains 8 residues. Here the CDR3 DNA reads TGCAGCCCCCTAGGCTGCACCTTC. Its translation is CSPLGCTF.

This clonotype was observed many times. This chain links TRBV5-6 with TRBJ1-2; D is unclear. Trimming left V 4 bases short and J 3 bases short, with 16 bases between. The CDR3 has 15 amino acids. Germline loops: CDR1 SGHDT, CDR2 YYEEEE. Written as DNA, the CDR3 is TGTGCCAGCAGCGCAAGACAAACGAGTTACTATGGCTACACCTTC. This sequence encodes CASSARQTSYYGYTF.